This T cell receptor (beta chain) was sequenced in a study of identical twins. The study's findings and limits: A lower insertion count was a feature of abundant cord blood beta clonotypes, with no such feature in memory repertoires.

A universal primer site was added by template switching, and unique molecular identifiers were carried by the cDNA. TCRdb re-called the 5' RACE reads through MiXCR, storing one row per CDR3 protein. The sample has 500,000 or so distinct CDR3 sequences; around 15% are singletons. Everyone who gave samples was a healthy Caucasian. This clonotype was picked up a small number of times. The antigen is not known. This CDR3 region has 10 residues. The V end lost 6 bases, the J end lost 3 bases, and 3 bases lay between the germline ends. Germline CDR1 and CDR2: MNHNY and SVGAGI (reference sequence). These data also formed part of another study, on yellow fever vaccine responses in identical twins.

The sequence was obtained from a woman younger than 30 in good health. V gene TRBV6-6 combines with J gene TRBJ2-7, with D unclear. The specimen was CD4+ T cells sorted from blood. CDR3 DNA sequence: TGTGCCAGCAGGAACTACGAGCAGTACTTC. Its translation: CASRNYEQYF.